This T cell receptor beta chain was captured by sequencing in a study of CD8 T cells in Susac syndrome. Background on the study: Blood was drawn from patients with Susac syndrome. At that point, they were therapy-naive, on corticosteroids, or on intravenous immunoglobulin alone. The study's findings and limits: Clonal expansion was not seen in any Susac syndrome CD4+ T cell repertoire.

The RNA, about 0.45 to 1 ug, was put through reverse transcription using random hexamers. Across 54 Vbeta and 13 Jbeta, immunoSEQ multiplex PCR amplified TCR beta CDR3. TCRdb analysed the immunoSEQ multiplex PCR reads with MiXCR anew, one entry per CDR3 protein. The sample consists of approximately 180,000 distinct CDR3 sequences, 91% of them appearing once. CDR1 is MNHEY and CDR2 is SVGAGI in the germline V gene. This CDR3 is 13 amino acids long. With V trimmed by 6 bases and J by 5 bases, 5 bases remained unmatched. Concerning this clonotype: No antigen is known for it.

Material for sequencing was CD4+ T cells from PBMCs. The clonotype originates from a human donor with Susac syndrome. This chain joins TRBV6-5 and TRBJ1-1; 8 bases fit TRBD1. The CDR3 DNA is TGTGCCAGCAGGCGGACAGGGAGAACTGAAGCTTTCTTT. This translates into CASRRTGRTEAFF.